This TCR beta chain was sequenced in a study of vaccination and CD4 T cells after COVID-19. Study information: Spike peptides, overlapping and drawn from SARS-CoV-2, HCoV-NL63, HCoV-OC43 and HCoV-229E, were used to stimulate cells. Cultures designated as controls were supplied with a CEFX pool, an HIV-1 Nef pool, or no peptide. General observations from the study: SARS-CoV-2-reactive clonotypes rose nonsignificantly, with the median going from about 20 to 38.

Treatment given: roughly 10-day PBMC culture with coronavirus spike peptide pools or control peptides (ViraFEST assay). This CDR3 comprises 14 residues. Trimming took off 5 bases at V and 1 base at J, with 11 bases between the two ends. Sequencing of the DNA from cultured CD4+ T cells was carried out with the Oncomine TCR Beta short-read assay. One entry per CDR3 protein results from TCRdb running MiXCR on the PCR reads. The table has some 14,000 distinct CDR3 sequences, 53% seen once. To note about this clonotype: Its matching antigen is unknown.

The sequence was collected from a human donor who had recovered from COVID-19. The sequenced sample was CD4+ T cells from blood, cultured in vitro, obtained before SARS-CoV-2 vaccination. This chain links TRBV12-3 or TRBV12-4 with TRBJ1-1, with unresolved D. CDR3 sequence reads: CASSLSSGNTEAFF. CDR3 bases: TGTGCCAGCAGTCTATCATCAGGGAACACTGAAGCTTTCTTT.